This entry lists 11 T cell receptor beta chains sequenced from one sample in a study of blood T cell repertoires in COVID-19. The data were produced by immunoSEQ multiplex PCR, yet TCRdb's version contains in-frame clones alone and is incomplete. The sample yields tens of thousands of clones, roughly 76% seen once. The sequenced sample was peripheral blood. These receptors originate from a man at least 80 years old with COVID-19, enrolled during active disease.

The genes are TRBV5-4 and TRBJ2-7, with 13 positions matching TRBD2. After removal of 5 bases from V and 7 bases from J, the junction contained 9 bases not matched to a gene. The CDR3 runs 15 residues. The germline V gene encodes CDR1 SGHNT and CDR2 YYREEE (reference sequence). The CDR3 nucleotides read TGTGCCAGCAGACCCGGACTAGCGGGAGAGGGGGAGCAGTACTTC. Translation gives CASRPGLAGEGEQYF.

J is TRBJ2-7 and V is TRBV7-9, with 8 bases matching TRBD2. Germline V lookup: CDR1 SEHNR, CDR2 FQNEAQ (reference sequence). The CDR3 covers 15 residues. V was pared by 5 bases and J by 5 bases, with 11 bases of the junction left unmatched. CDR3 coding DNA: TGTGCCAGCAGCCCTCCGGGACTAGGGGGGGACGAGCAGTACTTC. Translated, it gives CASSPPGLGGDEQYF.

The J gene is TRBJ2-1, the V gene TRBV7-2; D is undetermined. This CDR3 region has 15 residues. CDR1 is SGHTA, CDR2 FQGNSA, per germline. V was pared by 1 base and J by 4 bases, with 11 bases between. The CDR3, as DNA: TGTGCCAGCAGCTTAGGGTCGACAAGTTACAATGAGCAGTTCTTC. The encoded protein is CASSLGSTSYNEQFF.

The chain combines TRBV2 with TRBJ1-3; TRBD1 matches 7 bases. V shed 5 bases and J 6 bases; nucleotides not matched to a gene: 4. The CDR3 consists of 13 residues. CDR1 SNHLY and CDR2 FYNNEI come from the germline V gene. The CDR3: CASSSDRLNTIYF. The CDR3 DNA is TGTGCCAGCAGTTCGGACAGGCTAAACACCATATATTTT. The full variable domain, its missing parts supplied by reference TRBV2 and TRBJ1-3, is EPEVTQTPSHQVTQMGQEVILRCVPISNHLYFYWYRQILGQKVEFLVSFYNNEISEKSEIFDDQFSVERPDGSNFTLKIRSTKLEDSAMYFCASSSDRLNTIYFGEGSWLTVV.

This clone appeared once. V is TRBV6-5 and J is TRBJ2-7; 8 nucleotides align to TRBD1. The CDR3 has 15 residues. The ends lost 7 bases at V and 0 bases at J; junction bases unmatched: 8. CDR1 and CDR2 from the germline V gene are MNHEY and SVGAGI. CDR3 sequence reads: CASTKGQASSYEQYF. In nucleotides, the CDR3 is TGTGCCAGCACCAAGGGACAGGCGAGCTCCTACGAGCAGTACTTC.

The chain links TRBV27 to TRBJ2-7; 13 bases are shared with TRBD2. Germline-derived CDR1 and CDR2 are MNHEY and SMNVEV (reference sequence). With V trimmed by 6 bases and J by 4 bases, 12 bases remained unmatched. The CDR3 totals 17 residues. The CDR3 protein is CASRSTSGRAHGYEQYF. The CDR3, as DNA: TGTGCCAGCAGGTCCACTAGCGGGAGGGCCCACGGGTACGAGCAGTACTTC.

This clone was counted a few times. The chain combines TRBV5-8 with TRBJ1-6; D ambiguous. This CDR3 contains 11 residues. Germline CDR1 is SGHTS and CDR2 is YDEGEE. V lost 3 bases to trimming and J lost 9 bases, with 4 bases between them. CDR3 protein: CASSSSSPLHF. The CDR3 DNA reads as TGTGCCAGCAGCTCGAGTTCACCCCTCCACTTT.

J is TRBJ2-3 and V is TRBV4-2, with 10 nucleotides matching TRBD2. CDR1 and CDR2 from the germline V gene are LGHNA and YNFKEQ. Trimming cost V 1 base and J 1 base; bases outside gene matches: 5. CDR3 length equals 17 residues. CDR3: CASSQGALAGGTDTQYF. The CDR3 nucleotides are TGTGCCAGCAGCCAAGGCGCGCTAGCGGGGGGCACAGATACGCAGTATTTT.

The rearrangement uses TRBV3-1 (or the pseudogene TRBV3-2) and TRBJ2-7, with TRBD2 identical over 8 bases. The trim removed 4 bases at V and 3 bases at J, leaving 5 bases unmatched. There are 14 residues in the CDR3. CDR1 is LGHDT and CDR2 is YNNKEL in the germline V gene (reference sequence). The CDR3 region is CASSLGLALYEQYF. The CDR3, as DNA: TGTGCCAGCAGCCTTGGACTAGCTCTCTACGAGCAGTACTTC.

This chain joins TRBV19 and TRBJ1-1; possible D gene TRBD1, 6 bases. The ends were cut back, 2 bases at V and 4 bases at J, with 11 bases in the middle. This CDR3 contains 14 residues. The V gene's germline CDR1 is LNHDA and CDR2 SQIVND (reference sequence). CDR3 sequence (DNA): TGTGCCAGTAGTATAATCCCAGGGGCCACTGAAGCTTTCTTT. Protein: CASSIIPGATEAFF.

In nucleotides, the CDR3 is TGTGCCAGCAGTGAGCAGGGGCCCAGGGATTCACCCCTCCACTTT. This translates into CASSEQGPRDSPLHF. The rearrangement links TRBV6-1 to TRBJ1-6; D possibly corresponds to TRBD1 (6 bases). V was shortened by 3 bases and J by 8 bases, with 14 bases between the two germline ends. This CDR3 has 15 amino acids. Germline assignment: CDR1 MNHNS and CDR2 SASEGT.